The entry that follows covers one T cell receptor beta chain sequence. As yet, its antigen is unknown. Per-sample PBMC isolation yielded at least 6.5 million cells. Sample-barcoded 5' priming and a J-beta primer mix drove a second PCR of about 6 to 12 cycles. TCRdb reanalysed the 5' RACE reads using MiXCR and keeps one entry per CDR3 protein. The data contain fewer than 750,000 distinct CDR3 sequences, around half of them singletons. This sample stems from a study of blood T cells in healthy people across ages. V dropped 4 bases and J dropped 2 bases, with 19 bases sitting between them. This CDR3 has 17 residues. CDR1 MGHRA and CDR2 YSYEKL come from the germline V gene. Whole-study results and caveats: Since the PBMCs were unsorted, naive and antigen-experienced cells could not be conclusively compared.

The source is an elderly man in good health. The V and J genes are TRBV4-1 and TRBJ2-3; D may be TRBD1 (6 bases). Sequences were obtained from blood. The CDR3 is CASSPLGTSAITDTQYF. Here the CDR3 DNA reads TGCGCCAGCAGCCCCCTCGGGACATCCGCGATCACAGATACGCAGTATTTT.